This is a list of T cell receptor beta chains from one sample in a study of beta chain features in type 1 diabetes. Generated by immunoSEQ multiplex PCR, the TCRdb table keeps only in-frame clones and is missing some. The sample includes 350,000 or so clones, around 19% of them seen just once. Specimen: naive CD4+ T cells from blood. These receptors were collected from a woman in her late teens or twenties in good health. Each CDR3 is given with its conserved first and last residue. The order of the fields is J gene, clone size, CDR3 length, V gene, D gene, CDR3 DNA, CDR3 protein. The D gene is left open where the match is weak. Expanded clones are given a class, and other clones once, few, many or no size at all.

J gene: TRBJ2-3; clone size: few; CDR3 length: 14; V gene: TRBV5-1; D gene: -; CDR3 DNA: TGCGCCAGCGAAGCGGGCCGAAGCACAGATACGCAGTATTTT; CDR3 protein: CASEAGRSTDTQYF
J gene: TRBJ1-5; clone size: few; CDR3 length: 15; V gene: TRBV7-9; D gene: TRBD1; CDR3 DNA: TGTGCCAGCAGCCTAACAGGGGATAGCAATCAGCCCCAGCATTTT; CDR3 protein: CASSLTGDSNQPQHF
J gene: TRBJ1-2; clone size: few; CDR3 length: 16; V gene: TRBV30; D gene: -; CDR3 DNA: TGTGCCTGGAGTGTACGGCAGGGCCGACATAACTATGGCTACACCTTC; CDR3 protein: CAWSVRQGRHNYGYTF
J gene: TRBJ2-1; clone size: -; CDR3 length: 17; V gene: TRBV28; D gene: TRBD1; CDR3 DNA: TGTGCCAGCAGTTTTCCGGGACAGGGATCTCGGTACAATGAGCAGTTCTTC; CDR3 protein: CASSFPGQGSRYNEQFF
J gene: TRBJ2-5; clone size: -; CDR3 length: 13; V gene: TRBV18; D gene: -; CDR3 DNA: TGTGCCAGCTCACGGGGCCGTCAAGAGACCCAGTACTTC; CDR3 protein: CASSRGRQETQYF
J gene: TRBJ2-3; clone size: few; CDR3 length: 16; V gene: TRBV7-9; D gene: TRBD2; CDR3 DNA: TGTGCCAGCAGCCTAGAAGCGGGGGGGTCCAGGAATACGCAGTATTTT; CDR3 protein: CASSLEAGGSRNTQYF
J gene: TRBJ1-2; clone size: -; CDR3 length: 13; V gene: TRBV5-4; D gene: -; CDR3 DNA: TGTGCCAGCAGCCCTGACAGAAACTATGGCTACACCTTC; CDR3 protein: CASSPDRNYGYTF
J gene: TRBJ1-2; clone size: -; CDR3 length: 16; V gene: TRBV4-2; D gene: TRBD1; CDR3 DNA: TGTGCCAGCAGCCAAGTAGGGACAGGGGCCCACTATGGCTACACCTTC; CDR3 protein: CASSQVGTGAHYGYTF
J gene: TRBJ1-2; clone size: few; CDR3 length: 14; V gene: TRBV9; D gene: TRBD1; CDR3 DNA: TGTGCCAGCAGCGCTGGACAGGGTTTTAAGGGCTACACCTTC; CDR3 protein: CASSAGQGFKGYTF
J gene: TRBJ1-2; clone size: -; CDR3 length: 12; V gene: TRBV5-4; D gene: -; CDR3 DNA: TGTGCCACCAGTGAGGGATCCTATGGCTACACCTTC; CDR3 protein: CATSEGSYGYTF
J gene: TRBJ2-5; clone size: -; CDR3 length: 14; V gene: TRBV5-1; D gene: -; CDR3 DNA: TGCGCCAGCAGCTTGGGACAGGCCCAAGAGACCCAGTACTTC; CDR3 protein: CASSLGQAQETQYF
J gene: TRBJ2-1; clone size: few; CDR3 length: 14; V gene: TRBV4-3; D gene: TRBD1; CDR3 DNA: TGCGCCAGCAGCCATACGGGACAGGGTAGTGAGCAGTTCTTC; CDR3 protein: CASSHTGQGSEQFF
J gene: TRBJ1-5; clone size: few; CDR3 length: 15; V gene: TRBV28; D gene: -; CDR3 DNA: TGTGCCAGCAGTTTGTGGGGGGGCAGCGAACAGCCCCAGCATTTT; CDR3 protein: CASSLWGGSEQPQHF
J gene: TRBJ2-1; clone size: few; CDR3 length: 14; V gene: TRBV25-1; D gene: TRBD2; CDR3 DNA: TGTGCCAGCAGCAGACCGGGACTAGCAATTGAGCAGTTCTTC; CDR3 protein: CASSRPGLAIEQFF
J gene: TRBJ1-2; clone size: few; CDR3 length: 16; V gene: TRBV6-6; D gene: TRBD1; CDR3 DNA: TGTGCCAGCAGTTATGGCCCGGACAGGGGTGTCTATGGCTACACCTTC; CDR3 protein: CASSYGPDRGVYGYTF
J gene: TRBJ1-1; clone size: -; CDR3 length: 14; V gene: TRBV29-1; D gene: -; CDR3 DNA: TGCAGCGTGGGCTCTGGCCCCGCGGGCACTGAAGCTTTCTTT; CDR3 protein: CSVGSGPAGTEAFF
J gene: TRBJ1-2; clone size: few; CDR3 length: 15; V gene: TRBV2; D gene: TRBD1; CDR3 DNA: TGTGCCAGCAGTGAATTGACAGGGCCCCCCTCGGGCTACACCTTC; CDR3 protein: CASSELTGPPSGYTF
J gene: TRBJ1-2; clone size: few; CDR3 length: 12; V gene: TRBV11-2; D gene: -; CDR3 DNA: TGTGCCAGCAGCTTAGGGGGCAATGGCTACACCTTC; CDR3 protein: CASSLGGNGYTF
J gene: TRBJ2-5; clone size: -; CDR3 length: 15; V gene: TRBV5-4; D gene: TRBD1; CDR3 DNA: TGTGCCAGCAGCCCGACAGGGGGCGATGGAGAGACCCAGTACTTC; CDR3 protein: CASSPTGGDGETQYF
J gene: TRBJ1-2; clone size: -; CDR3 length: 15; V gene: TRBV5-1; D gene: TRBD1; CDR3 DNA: TGCGCCAGCAGCGCGGACAGGACTACTAACTATGGCTACACCTTC; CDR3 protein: CASSADRTTNYGYTF
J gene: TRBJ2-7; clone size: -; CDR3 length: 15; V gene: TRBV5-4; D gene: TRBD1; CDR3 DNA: TGTGCCAGCAGCTCTACCGGGACAGGGGTCTACGAGCAGTACTTC; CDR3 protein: CASSSTGTGVYEQYF
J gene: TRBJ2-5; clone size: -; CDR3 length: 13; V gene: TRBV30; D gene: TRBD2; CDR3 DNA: TGTGCCTGGAGTGTACGGGGGGGAGAGACCCAGTACTTC; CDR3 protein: CAWSVRGGETQYF
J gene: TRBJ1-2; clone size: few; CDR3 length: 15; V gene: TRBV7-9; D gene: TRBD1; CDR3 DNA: TGTGCCAGCAGCCACGACAGGGTTGGGCCTTATGGCTACACCTTC; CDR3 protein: CASSHDRVGPYGYTF
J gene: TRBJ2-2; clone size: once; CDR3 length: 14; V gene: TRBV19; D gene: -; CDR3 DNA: TGTGCCAGTAGTATCCGTGGCGGCGGGGGGGAGCTGTTTTTT; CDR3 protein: CASSIRGGGGELFF
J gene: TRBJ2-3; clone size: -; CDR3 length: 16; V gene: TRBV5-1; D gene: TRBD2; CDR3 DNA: TGCGCCAGCAGCTTGACTAGCGGGAGTCATACAGATACGCAGTATTTT; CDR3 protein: CASSLTSGSHTDTQYF
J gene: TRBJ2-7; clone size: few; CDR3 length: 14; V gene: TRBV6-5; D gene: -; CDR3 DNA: TGTGCCAGCAGTTACTCGCATAGCTCCTACGAGCAGTACTTC; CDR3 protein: CASSYSHSSYEQYF
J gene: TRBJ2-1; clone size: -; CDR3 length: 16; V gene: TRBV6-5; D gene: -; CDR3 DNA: TGTGCCAGCAGTTACTCTCCCGAGGTGGCCTACAATGAGCAGTTCTTC; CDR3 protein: CASSYSPEVAYNEQFF
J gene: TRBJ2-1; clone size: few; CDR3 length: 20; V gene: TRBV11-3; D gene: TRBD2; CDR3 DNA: TGTGCCAGCAGCTCTATAGGGCCTAGGCGGGAGGCCAGAGTTTACAATGAGCAGTTCTTC; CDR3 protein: CASSSIGPRREARVYNEQFF
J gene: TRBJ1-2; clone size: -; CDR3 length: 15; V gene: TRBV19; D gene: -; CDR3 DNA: TGTGCCAGTAGAGACAGGACTCGAGCTAACTATGGCTACACCTTC; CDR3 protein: CASRDRTRANYGYTF
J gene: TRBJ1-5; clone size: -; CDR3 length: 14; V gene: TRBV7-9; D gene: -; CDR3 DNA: TGTGCCAGCAGCTCCGGGGGAAGGGATCAGCCCCAGCATTTT; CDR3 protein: CASSSGGRDQPQHF
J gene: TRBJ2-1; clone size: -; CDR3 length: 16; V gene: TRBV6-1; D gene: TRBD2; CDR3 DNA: TGTGCCAGCAGTGATGCAGGGACTAGCGGTAACAATGAGCAGTTCTTC; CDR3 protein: CASSDAGTSGNNEQFF